This T cell receptor beta chain was found in a study of blood T cell repertoires in COVID-19. Study-wide context: The origin of the acute and convalescent COVID-19 samples was the United States, Italy and Spain. Nucleic acid was either cDNA or gDNA, and it came from T cells, B-cell-depleted T cells, or PBMCs.

Authors' analysis steps: By means of reference gene primer amplification, nucleated cell counts were estimated. Some clones are missing from TCRdb's copy, which holds only in-frame ones; the method was immunoSEQ multiplex PCR. V and J calls and clone size are copied from that table; D and trimming were computed from the DNA. Of fewer than 35,000 clones detected, approximately 91% appear once; the ten largest clones hold around 4.7%. Per the germline V gene, CDR1 is DFQATT and CDR2 is SNEGSKA (reference sequence). V dropped 3 bases and J dropped 2 bases, with 11 bases sitting between them. The CDR3 is made up of 14 amino acids.

Sequencing used peripheral blood. The receptor's source is a man between 65 and 79 years old with active COVID-19. V is TRBV20-1 and J is TRBJ2-1, with TRBD2 as a possible D gene (6 bases). CDR3 amino acids: CSASRGWPYNEQFF. CDR3 bases: TGCAGTGCTAGTCGGGGGTGGCCCTACAATGAGCAGTTCTTC.